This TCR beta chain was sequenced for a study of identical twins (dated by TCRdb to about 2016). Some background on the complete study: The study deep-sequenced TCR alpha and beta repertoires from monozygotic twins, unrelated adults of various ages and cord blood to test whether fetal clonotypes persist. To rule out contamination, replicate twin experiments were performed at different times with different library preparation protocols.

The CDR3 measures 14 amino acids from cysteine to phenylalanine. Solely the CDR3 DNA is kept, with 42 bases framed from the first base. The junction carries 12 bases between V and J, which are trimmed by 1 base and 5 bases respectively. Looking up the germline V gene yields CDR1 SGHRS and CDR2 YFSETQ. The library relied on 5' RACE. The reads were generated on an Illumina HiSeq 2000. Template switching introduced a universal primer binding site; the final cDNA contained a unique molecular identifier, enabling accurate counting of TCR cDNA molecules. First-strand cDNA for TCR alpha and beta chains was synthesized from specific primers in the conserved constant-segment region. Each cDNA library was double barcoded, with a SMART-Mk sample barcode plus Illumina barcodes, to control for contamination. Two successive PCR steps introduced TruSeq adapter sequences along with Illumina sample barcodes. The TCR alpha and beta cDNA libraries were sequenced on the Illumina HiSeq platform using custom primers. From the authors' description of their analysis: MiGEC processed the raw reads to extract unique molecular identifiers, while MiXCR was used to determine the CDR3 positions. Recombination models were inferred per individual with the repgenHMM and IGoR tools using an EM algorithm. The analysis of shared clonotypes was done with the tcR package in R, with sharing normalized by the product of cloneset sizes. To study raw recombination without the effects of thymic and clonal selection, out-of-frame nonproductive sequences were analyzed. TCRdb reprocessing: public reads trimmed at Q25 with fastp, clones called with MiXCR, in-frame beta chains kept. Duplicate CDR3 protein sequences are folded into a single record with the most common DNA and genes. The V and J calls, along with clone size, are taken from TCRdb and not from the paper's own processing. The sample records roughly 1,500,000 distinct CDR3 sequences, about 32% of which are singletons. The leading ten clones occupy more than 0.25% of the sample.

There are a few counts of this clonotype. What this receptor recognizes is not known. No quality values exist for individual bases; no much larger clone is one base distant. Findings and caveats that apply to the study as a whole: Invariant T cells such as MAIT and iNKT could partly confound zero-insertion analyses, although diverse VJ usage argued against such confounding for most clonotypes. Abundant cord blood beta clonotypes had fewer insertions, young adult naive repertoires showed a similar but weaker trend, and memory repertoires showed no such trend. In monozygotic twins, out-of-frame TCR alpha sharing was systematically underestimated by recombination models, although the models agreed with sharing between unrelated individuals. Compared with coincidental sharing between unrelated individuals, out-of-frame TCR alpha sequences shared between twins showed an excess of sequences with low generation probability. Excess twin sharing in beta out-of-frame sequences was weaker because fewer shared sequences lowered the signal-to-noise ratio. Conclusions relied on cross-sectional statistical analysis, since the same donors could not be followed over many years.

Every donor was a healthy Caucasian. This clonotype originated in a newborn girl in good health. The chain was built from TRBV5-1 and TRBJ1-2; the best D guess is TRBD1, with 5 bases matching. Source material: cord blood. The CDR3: CASSLPYRPYGYTF. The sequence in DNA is TGCGCCAGCAGCTTGCCCTACAGGCCGTATGGCTACACCTTC.